What follows describes a single T cell receptor beta chain. The target antigen is unknown. The source of the sample is a study of beta chain features in type 1 diabetes. Study-level points and caveats: Possible PCR preference for shorter templates applied equally to patients and controls. It was not settled here whether HLA type affects TCRB rearrangement. TCRB CDR3s from Type 1 diabetes patients were moderately but significantly shorter in all four CD4+ subsets.

Expressed TCRB transcripts were sequenced, since all the RNA that had been isolated was reverse transcribed. Method: immunoSEQ multiplex PCR; TCRdb's copy keeps in-frame clones and lacks some. Among some 52,000 clones listed, about 40% were seen once. V dropped 5 bases and J dropped 5 bases, with 14 bases sitting between them. The germline gives CDR1 MNHEY, CDR2 SVGAGI. The CDR3 runs 14 residues. The rearrangement joins TRBV6-5 to TRBJ2-3; the D gene is possibly TRBD2 (6 bases). Sequenced material: Tregs from blood. This sequence was found in a man under 40 with type 1 diabetes. In DNA, the CDR3 is TGTGCCAGCAGTCCTCCGGGAGTCGTAGATACGCAGTATTTT. It encodes CASSPPGVVDTQYF.